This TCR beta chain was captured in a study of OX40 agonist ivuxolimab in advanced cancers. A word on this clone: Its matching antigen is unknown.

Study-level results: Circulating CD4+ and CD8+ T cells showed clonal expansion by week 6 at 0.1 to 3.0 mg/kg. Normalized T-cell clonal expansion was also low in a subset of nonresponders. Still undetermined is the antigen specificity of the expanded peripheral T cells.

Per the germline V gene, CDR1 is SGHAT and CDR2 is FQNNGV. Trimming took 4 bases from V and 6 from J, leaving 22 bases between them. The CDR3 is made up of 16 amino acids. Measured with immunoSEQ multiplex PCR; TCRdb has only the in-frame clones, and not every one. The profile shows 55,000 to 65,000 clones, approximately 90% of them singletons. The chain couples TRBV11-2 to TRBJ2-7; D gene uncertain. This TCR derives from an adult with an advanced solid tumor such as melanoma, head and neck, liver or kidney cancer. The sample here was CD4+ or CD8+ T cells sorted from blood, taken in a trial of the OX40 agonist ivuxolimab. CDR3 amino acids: CASSSSQDPSPSEQYF. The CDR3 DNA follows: TGTGCCAGCAGCTCTTCGCAGGACCCCTCGCCTTCCGAGCAGTACTTC.